The 13 T cell receptor beta chains below were found in one sample sequenced in a study of blood T cell repertoires in COVID-19. Assay used: immunoSEQ multiplex PCR; TCRdb lists only in-frame clones, some missing. This table has 300,000 to 450,000 clones, about 85% appearing once. Sequencing was carried out using peripheral blood. These receptors all come from a young woman with acute or convalescent COVID-19.

The gene calls are TRBV9 and TRBJ1-6; a possible D gene is TRBD1 (5 bases). The CDR3 totals 15 residues. CDR1 SGDLS and CDR2 YYNGEE come from the germline V gene. The V and J ends lost 1 base and 8 bases respectively, with 13 bases between them. As DNA, the CDR3 is TGTGCCAGCAGCGTACTGGCAGGGCCGGATTCACCCCTCCACTTT. This translates into CASSVLAGPDSPLHF. Full variable domain (missing parts from reference TRBV9 and TRBJ1-6): DSGVTQTPKHLITATGQRVTLRCSPRSGDLSVYWYQQSLDQGLQFLIQYYNGEERAKGNILERFSAQQFPDLHSELNLSSLELGDSALYFCASSVLAGPDSPLHFGNGTRLTVT.

V is TRBV29-1 and J is TRBJ2-5, with D perhaps TRBD1 (6 bases). Deletions cut 7 bases from V and 5 bases from J, with 20 bases between. The germline V gene has CDR1 SQVTM and CDR2 ANQGSEA. CDR3 length equals 14 residues. CDR3 sequence: CSASGPGARETQYF. The CDR3 nucleotides are TGCAGCGCTTCAGGTCCAGGGGCTAGGGAGACCCAGTACTTC.

V usage is TRBV6-5 and J usage is TRBJ2-2; 9 bases agree with TRBD1. The CDR3 extends over 15 amino acids. Unmatched junction bases numbered 8, after V lost 7 bases and J lost 5 bases. Germline V gene sequence: CDR1 MNHEY, CDR2 SVGAGI. CDR3 sequence: CASNLDRGGTGELFF. Written as DNA, the CDR3 is TGTGCCAGCAATCTGGACAGGGGCGGTACCGGGGAGCTGTTTTTT.

The chain carries TRBV2 and TRBJ1-1; 10 nucleotides match TRBD1. The V gene end was trimmed by 7 bases and the J gene end by 1 base; junction bases not matched to a gene: 9. The CDR3 consists of 16 residues. Germline V gene sequence: CDR1 SNHLY, CDR2 FYNNEI. CDR3 residues: CASMRDRGLQNTEAFF. CDR3 bases: TGTGCCAGCATGAGGGACAGGGGCTTACAGAACACTGAAGCTTTCTTT.

The V gene is TRBV19, the J gene TRBJ1-5; a weak D match, TRBD1 (6 bases). Trimming removed 7 bases from V and 2 bases from J, with 15 bases in between. The V gene's germline CDR1 is LNHDA and CDR2 SQIVND (reference sequence). This CDR3 is built from 15 residues. CDR3 in DNA: TGTGCCAGTATACCCCCGGGGGGCGGCAATCAGCCCCAGCATTTT. Translated: CASIPPGGGNQPQHF.

The CDR3 is CASSSESGGIYGGNEQFF. The CDR3 nucleotides are TGTGCCAGCTCATCCGAATCGGGCGGGATCTACGGAGGGAATGAGCAGTTCTTC. The rearrangement joins TRBV18 to TRBJ2-1; tentatively, D is TRBD2 (6 bases). Trimming shortened V by 5 bases and J by 7 bases, and 27 bases separated the two germline ends. This CDR3 region has 18 residues. Germline assignment: CDR1 KGHSH and CDR2 LQKENI.

Concerning this clone itself: Other DNA sequences in this specimen translate into the identical CDR3. The chain employs TRBV5-6 and TRBJ1-6, with TRBD1 matching over 7 bases. V lost 2 bases to trimming and J lost 10 bases; unmatched junction nucleotides: 6. CDR1 and CDR2 (germline): SGHDT, YYEEEE. CDR3 length: 14 amino acids. The CDR3 DNA sequence: TGTGCCAGCAGCTTCGGCACAGGGGCCTCACCCCTCCACTTT. Encoded protein: CASSFGTGASPLHF.

The V gene is TRBV6-6, the J gene TRBJ2-6, with TRBD2 matching over 11 bases. V was clipped by 5 bases and J by 0 bases; unmatched bases: 12. The CDR3 is made up of 20 amino acids. Germline V gene sequence: CDR1 MNHNY, CDR2 SVGAGI (reference sequence). CDR3: CASSRATSGADFSGANVLTF. The DNA for the CDR3 is TGTGCCAGCAGTCGCGCGACTAGCGGGGCTGATTTCTCTGGGGCCAACGTCCTGACTTTC.

This clone was observed a single time. V usage is TRBV5-1 and J usage is TRBJ1-6; a weak D match, TRBD1 (6 bases). CDR1 is SGHRS and CDR2 is YFSETQ in the germline V gene. V was trimmed by 0 bases and J by 7 bases, leaving 14 bases between them. CDR3 size: 16 residues. The CDR3 loop is CASSLGIQGPNSPLHF. CDR3 bases: TGCGCCAGCAGCTTGGGTATACAGGGTCCCAATTCACCCCTCCACTTT.

The CDR3 sequence: CASSQDTVANYGYTF. The CDR3 DNA is TGCGCCAGCAGCCAAGATACAGTAGCTAACTATGGCTACACCTTC. The chain joins TRBV4-1 to TRBJ1-2, with no clear D. The V and J ends lost 0 bases and 0 bases respectively, with 8 bases between them. This CDR3 has 15 amino acids. Per germline, CDR1 MGHRA and CDR2 YSYEKL.

This clone has just one count. The CDR3 protein is CASSLIPVGHKNTGELFF. In nucleotides, the CDR3 is TGTGCCAGCAGTTTAATCCCCGTTGGGCATAAAAACACCGGGGAGCTGTTTTTT. The chain carries TRBV27 and TRBJ2-2, with D hard to call. There are 18 residues in the CDR3. The germline V gene has CDR1 MNHEY and CDR2 SMNVEV (reference sequence). Trimming pared 2 bases from V and 2 bases from J, leaving 18 bases between.

J is TRBJ1-1 and V is TRBV5-1; the match to TRBD1 covers 7 bases. Germline trimming cut 0 bases from V and 7 bases from J; bases unmatched to any gene: 3. This CDR3 is 13 amino acids long. The germline V gene has CDR1 SGHRS and CDR2 YFSETQ. CDR3 region: CASSLGGQVEAFF. The CDR3 DNA reads as TGCGCCAGCAGCTTGGGAGGACAGGTTGAAGCTTTCTTT.

The chain couples TRBV5-8 to TRBJ1-2; a possible D gene is TRBD1 (6 bases). There are 13 residues in the CDR3. V lost 4 bases to trimming and J lost 6 bases, with 13 bases between them. Germline lookup yields CDR1 SGHTS and CDR2 YDEGEE. The CDR3 sequence: CASSGGQTDGYTF. CDR3 bases: TGTGCCAGCAGCGGGGGCCAGACGGATGGCTACACCTTC.